Following are 21 T cell receptor beta chains from one sample sequenced in a study of blood T cell repertoires in COVID-19 (dated by TCRdb to about 2020). To prepare the library, the immunoSEQ multiplex PCR assay was applied. TCRdb took over this immuneACCESS table, retaining in-frame rearrangements with V and J assigned. Such tables are incomplete; in checked studies, under half of the missing clones stem from an unresolved V gene, and the remainder is unexplained. Here the sample has 300,000 to 350,000 clones; roughly 90% occur a single time. Of the sample, around 4.3% is held by the ten largest clones. The specimen sequenced was PBMCs or T cells enriched from blood (not recorded which). The source is a woman between 18 and 29 years old with acute COVID-19.

The chain links TRBV3-1 (or the pseudogene TRBV3-2) to TRBJ2-3, with 9 bases that match TRBD1. V gave up 5 bases and J gave up 5 bases; unmatched junction bases: 11. Per germline, CDR1 LGHDT and CDR2 YNNKEL (reference sequence). The CDR3 sequence is 16 residues long. CDR3 nucleotides: TGTGCCAGCAGCGGCCAAGGCCGACAGGGGGGAGATACGCAGTATTTT. Translation gives CASSGQGRQGGDTQYF.

This chain uses TRBV28 with TRBJ2-7; tentative D call: TRBD1 (7 bases). This CDR3 is 17 amino acids long. Between the trimmed V and J ends, which lost 5 bases and 3 bases, there was a span of 23 bases. Germline V gives CDR1 MDHEN, CDR2 SYDVKM. CDR3 region: CASSAGTPQGRFYEQYF. CDR3 DNA: TGTGCCAGCAGTGCGGGGACTCCACAGGGGAGATTCTACGAGCAGTACTTC.

The V call is TRBV7-3, the J call TRBJ2-1, with D perhaps TRBD1 (5 bases). Per germline, CDR1 SGHTA and CDR2 FQGTGA. Trimming removed 1 base from V and 6 bases from J, with 13 bases in between. The CDR3 consists of 15 residues. The CDR3 region has the DNA TGTGCCAGCAGCTTAATAAGGGCCCAGGGCAATGAGCAGTTCTTC. This codes for CASSLIRAQGNEQFF.

The chain couples TRBV2 to TRBJ1-1, with D unresolved. Looked up from germline, CDR1 is SNHLY and CDR2 is FYNNEI. Trimming shortened V by 7 bases and J by 1 base, and 7 bases separated the two germline ends. The CDR3 covers 12 residues. The CDR3 region is CASNGANTEAFF. In nucleotides, the CDR3 is TGTGCCAGCAACGGAGCGAACACTGAAGCTTTCTTT.

This clone has a count of ten or more. This chain uses TRBV6-5 with TRBJ2-2, with D tentatively TRBD2 (5 bases). Trimming pared 11 bases from V and 5 bases from J, leaving 18 bases between. Germline V gene data show CDR1 as MNHEY and CDR2 as SVGAGI. The CDR3 extends over 14 amino acids. The DNA of the CDR3 is TGTGCCCTCTCGAGGGCTTTGGAGACCGGGGAGCTGTTTTTT. Amino acid sequence: CALSRALETGELFF.

The rearrangement joins TRBV28 to TRBJ1-4; 8 nucleotides line up with TRBD1. The V gene's germline CDR1 is MDHEN and CDR2 SYDVKM. Germline trimming cut 5 bases from V and 8 bases from J; bases unmatched to any gene: 10. The CDR3 contains 15 residues. Here the CDR3 DNA reads TGTGCCAGCAGTACTCTCCGGACAGGGTCGGAAAAACTGTTTTTT. Amino acids: CASSTLRTGSEKLFF.

J is TRBJ2-7 and V is TRBV10-3; tentative D call: TRBD2 (5 bases). The CDR3 consists of 14 residues. V was trimmed by 10 bases and J by 3 bases, leaving 19 bases between them. CDR1 and CDR2 (germline): ENHRY, SYGVKD. The CDR3 region has the DNA TGTGCCAGCGCGAAACTAGATTCGATCTACGAGCAGTACTTC. Protein: CASAKLDSIYEQYF.

V and J are TRBV5-4 and TRBJ2-3, with D perhaps TRBD2 (6 bases). CDR1 and CDR2 (germline): SGHNT, YYREEE (reference sequence). V was trimmed by 2 bases and J by 5 bases, leaving 12 bases between them. CDR3 length: 14 amino acids. CDR3 bases: TGTGCCAGCAGCTTATCCGGGACTGGAGATACGCAGTATTTT. Protein sequence: CASSLSGTGDTQYF.

CDR3 DNA sequence: TGTGCCAGCAGCCTTTCAGGCGATCGCTACACCTTC. It is translated as CASSLSGDRYTF. V and J are TRBV7-9 and TRBJ1-2; D is uncertain. The V end was cut by 5 bases, the J end by 9 bases, with 13 bases between. CDR3 size: 12 residues. Germline assignment: CDR1 SEHNR and CDR2 FQNEAQ (reference sequence). The variable domain in full, with the rest retrieved from reference TRBV7-9 and TRBJ1-2, is DTGVSQNPRHKITKRGQNVTFRCDPISEHNRLYWYRQTLGQGPEFLTYFQNEAQLEKSRLLSDRFSAERPKGSFSTLEIQRTEQGDSAMYLCASSLSGDRYTFGSGTRLTVV.

The rearrangement joins TRBV2 to TRBJ2-1; D is perhaps TRBD1 (5 bases). The CDR3 is 11 amino acids. Per the germline V gene, CDR1 is SNHLY and CDR2 is FYNNEI. Trimming shortened V by 7 bases and J by 7 bases, and 8 bases separated the two germline ends. CDR3 in amino acids: CASTGLNEQFF. CDR3 nucleotides: TGTGCCAGCACAGGGTTGAATGAGCAGTTCTTC.

The V gene is TRBV11-2, the J gene TRBJ1-5; 7 bases map to TRBD1. The CDR3 totals 13 residues. Germline V gene data show CDR1 as SGHAT and CDR2 as FQNNGV. The J segment lost 7 bases and the V segment lost 5 bases, leaving 5 bases of the junction unmatched. CDR3 in DNA: TGTGCCAGCAGCGTAACAGGGGCCCAGCCCCAGCATTTT. It codes for CASSVTGAQPQHF. The whole variable domain, filled in from reference TRBV11-2 and TRBJ1-5, reads EAGVAQSPRYKIIEKRQSVAFWCNPISGHATLYWYQQILGQGPKLLIQFQNNGVVDDSQLPKDRFSAERLKGVDSTLKIQPAKLEDSAVYLCASSVTGAQPQHFGDGTRLSIL.

This clone has only one observation. This sequence joins TRBV7-3 and TRBJ2-1; 9 nucleotides align to TRBD2. With V trimmed by 4 bases and J by 9 bases, 4 bases remained unmatched. The CDR3 length is 13 residues. Germline loops: CDR1 SGHTA, CDR2 FQGTGA. CDR3 protein: CASSSIAGVEQFF. The CDR3 DNA follows: TGTGCCAGCAGCTCAATAGCGGGAGTTGAGCAGTTCTTC.

The chain employs TRBV5-1 and TRBJ2-1; perhaps TRBD2 as D (5 bases). This CDR3 comprises 13 residues. The germline V and J ends were trimmed by 4 bases and 4 bases, with 9 bases remaining between them. Germline CDR1 is SGHRS and CDR2 is YFSETQ. CDR3 sequence reads: CASSLRAYNEQFF. The CDR3 nucleotides read TGCGCCAGCAGCCTGAGGGCGTACAATGAGCAGTTCTTC.

The chain uses TRBV13 and TRBJ1-4; 10 nucleotides line up with TRBD1. The CDR3 is 15 residues long. Looked up from germline, CDR1 is PRHDT and CDR2 is FYEKMQ (reference sequence). V lost 5 bases to trimming and J lost 10 bases; unmatched junction nucleotides: 10. The CDR3 is CASSPPGQGRGKLFF. The CDR3 DNA reads TGTGCCAGCAGCCCACCGGGACAGGGGAGGGGAAAACTGTTTTTT.

The chain is built from TRBV4-2 and TRBJ2-3; TRBD2 matches at 7 bases. With V trimmed by 1 base and J by 2 bases, 9 bases remained unmatched. In germline, CDR1 is LGHNA, CDR2 YNFKEQ. The CDR3 has 17 amino acids. The CDR3 DNA is TGTGCCAGCAGCCAAGTCGTGCTAGCGGACTTCACAGATACGCAGTATTTT. Its protein is CASSQVVLADFTDTQYF.

The chain is built from TRBV18 and TRBJ2-7; D gene ambiguous. The V gene lost 6 bases and the J gene lost 3 bases, with 15 bases spanning the gap. The CDR3 spans 14 residues. Germline V gene data show CDR1 as KGHSH and CDR2 as LQKENI. In nucleotides, the CDR3 is TGTGCCAGCTCGCAAAGCCTCGGTGACTACGAGCAGTACTTC. Its translation is CASSQSLGDYEQYF. Combining the CDR3 with reference TRBV18 and TRBJ2-7 gives the whole variable domain NAGVMQNPRHLVRRRGQEARLRCSPMKGHSHVYWYRQLPEEGLKFMVYLQKENIIDESGMPKERFSAEFPKEGPSILRIQQVVRGDSAAYFCASSQSLGDYEQYFGPGTRLTVT.

The chain uses TRBV28 and TRBJ1-1; D may be TRBD1 (5 bases). This CDR3 has 13 amino acids. V lost 10 bases and J lost 0, with 12 bases in between. Germline V gives CDR1 MDHEN, CDR2 SYDVKM. This CDR3 is CATIGHLNTEAFF. The CDR3 DNA is TGTGCCACCATAGGACACCTGAACACTGAAGCTTTCTTT.

The rearrangement links TRBV11-3 to TRBJ1-3; unclear D gene. Germline-derived CDR1 and CDR2 are SGHNT and YENEEA. This CDR3 comprises 12 residues. Trimming left V 3 bases short and J 8 bases short, with 8 bases between. CDR3 loop: CASSFWSDTIYF. The CDR3 nucleotides read TGTGCCAGCAGCTTTTGGTCGGACACCATATATTTT.

The chain links TRBV5-6 to TRBJ2-1; D is unclear. The CDR3 loop spans 14 amino acids. V was cut by 0 bases and J by 3 bases, with 7 bases left in between. Germline values: CDR1 SGHDT, CDR2 YYEEEE. The CDR3 nucleotides are TGTGCCAGCAGCTTGGACTACATCTACAATGAGCAGTTCTTC. Its translation is CASSLDYIYNEQFF.

This clone appeared once. The chain joins TRBV6-5 to TRBJ1-5; 8 bases are a match to TRBD1. The length of the CDR3 is 15 residues. Germline V CDR1 and CDR2: MNHEY, SVGAGI. Germline trimming cut 6 bases from V and 2 bases from J; bases unmatched to any gene: 6. The CDR3 here is CASSAPGQGNQPQHF. The DNA for the CDR3 is TGTGCCAGCAGCGCTCCGGGACAGGGCAATCAGCCCCAGCATTTT.

The rearrangement uses TRBV6-5 and TRBJ1-4; TRBD1 agrees at 9 bases. Germline CDR1 and CDR2: MNHEY and SVGAGI. Trimming at V came to 1 base and at J to 7 bases, leaving 7 bases not matched to a gene. The CDR3 is 16 residues long. The CDR3 spells CASSYFLQGAGEKLFF. The DNA for the CDR3 is TGTGCCAGCAGTTACTTCCTACAGGGGGCGGGTGAAAAACTGTTTTTT.